This T cell receptor beta chain emerged from a study of metastatic and nonmetastatic thyroid tumors (TCRdb year 2020). General notes on the study: Repertoires from peripheral blood and from tumor or nodule tissue samples of malignant and benign thyroid patients were compared. Broader findings and caveats from the paper: In both blood and tumor samples, malignant tumors were reported to have significantly higher TCR beta diversity than benign nodules.

The germline V gene supplies CDR1 SGHVS and CDR2 FQNEAQ. V and J are truncated by 2 bases and 12 bases respectively, leaving an intervening sequence of 13 bases. The CDR3 measures 13 amino acids from cysteine to phenylalanine. The sequence is cut down to CDR3 DNA, 39 bases in frame from base 1. No treatment had been received by any patient before thyroid surgery. Using T-cell receptor beta sequencing, the researchers looked back retrospectively at clinical samples from patients, gathered between about 2011 and 2019. Library construction relied on PCR. TCRdb lists the instrument as Illumina HiSeq 4000. High-throughput sequencing was used to profile the CDR3 region of the TCR beta-chain in every patient. The study's processing was this. CDR3 differences across clinicopathological groups were used to build a classifier for discriminating distant-metastatic papillary thyroid cancer patients. To measure repertoire diversity the researchers used the Shannon index, while the Morisita-Horn index served to gauge how similar the tumor and blood repertoires were. The public reads were reanalyzed by TCRdb: fastp trimming at Q25, MiXCR alignment, in-frame beta chains only. It is TCRdb's table, rather than the study itself, that gives the V and J calls and clone size. In all, the sample holds under 75,000 clones, and around 20% of those were seen once. The top ten constitute about 13% of the sample.

This clone has ten or more counts. Its cognate antigen has yet to be identified. The input lacks base qualities; no much larger clone sits a single base away. The V and J genes are TRBV7-8 and TRBJ2-2, with TRBD2 tentatively as D gene (5 bases match). The material sequenced was blood. The clonotype originates from a female donor with papillary thyroid cancer or a benign thyroid nodule (not recorded which). Some clones in this sample may be carry-over from other donors' samples. The sequenced DNA: TGTGCCAGCAGCTTACGGGCCGAGGGTCAGCTGTTTTTT. This encodes CASSLRAEGQLFF.